Listed here are 2 T cell receptor beta chains from one sample, sequenced in a study of shared clonotypes between healthy human individuals. Produced via immunoSEQ multiplex PCR; TCRdb's table is partial and in-frame only. The sample has more than 2 million clones, about 95% seen once. Naive CD8 populations comprised CD45RO-negative cells positively selected for CCR7, excluding terminally differentiated effector memory CD45RA+ cells. Sequencing input: naive CD8+ T cells sorted from blood. These receptors came from a young man in good health.

This sequence joins TRBV7-6 and TRBJ1-2, with D possibly being TRBD1 (6 bases). CDR3 length: 14 residues. Germline CDR1 and CDR2: SGHVS and FNYEAQ. The ends were cut back, 5 bases at V and 3 bases at J, with 13 bases in the middle. CDR3: CASSLLGGDYGYTF. DNA for the CDR3: TGTGCCAGCAGCCTACTAGGGGGGGACTATGGCTACACCTTC.

Comments on this clone: This specimen includes other DNA sequences encoding the same CDR3. This rearrangement joins TRBV29-1 to TRBJ2-7; D not certain. Germline V gene data show CDR1 as SQVTM and CDR2 as ANQGSEA. With 2 bases removed from V and 4 bases from J, the gap between germline ends came to 6 bases. The CDR3 contains 11 residues. CDR3 protein: CSVETGYEQYF. For the CDR3, the DNA is TGCAGCGTTGAAACCGGATACGAGCAGTACTTC.